The 5 T cell receptor beta chains in this list originate from one sample, sequenced in a study of CD8+ T cells in alopecia areata. RNA extraction and reverse transcription yielded cDNA as sequencing template. Sequenced by immunoSEQ multiplex PCR; TCRdb stores in-frame clones only, minus some. The table records roughly 150,000 clones, 55% of them present only once. The sample consisted of CD4+ T cells sorted from blood. These receptors were taken from a human donor in good health.

V is TRBV18 and J is TRBJ1-2; no reliable D call. The CDR3 consists of 16 residues. V was pared by 3 bases and J by 4 bases, with 18 bases between. In germline, CDR1 is KGHSH, CDR2 LQKENI. This CDR3 is CASSPGENRLSYGYTF. DNA of the CDR3: TGTGCCAGCTCACCGGGAGAGAACAGATTGTCCTATGGCTACACCTTC.

This chain links TRBV5-8 with TRBJ2-1, with D perhaps matching TRBD2 (5 bases). The length of the CDR3 is 16 residues. V gave up 4 bases and J gave up 7 bases, with 21 bases separating them. Germline loops: CDR1 SGHTS, CDR2 YDEGEE. In DNA form, the CDR3 reads TGTGCCAGCAGCCCACTTGTGGCGCGGGCAAGTAATGAGCAGTTCTTC. This gives the protein CASSPLVARASNEQFF.

The chain recombines TRBV5-1 with TRBJ1-1; no firm D call. Germline V CDR1 and CDR2: SGHRS, YFSETQ. The CDR3 has 14 residues. The V and J ends lost 4 bases and 0 bases respectively, with 10 bases between them. CDR3 DNA sequence: TGCGCCAGCAGCCCCCGGGATCTGAACACTGAAGCTTTCTTT. Translated, it gives CASSPRDLNTEAFF. Full variable domain (rest looked up from reference TRBV5-1 and TRBJ1-1): KAGVTQTPRYLIKTRGQQVTLSCSPISGHRSVSWYQQTPGQGLQFLFEYFSETQRNKGNFPGRFSGRQFSNSRSEMNVSTLELGDSALYLCASSPRDLNTEAFFGQGTRLTVV.

The chain recombines TRBV5-4 with TRBJ2-5; D perhaps matches TRBD2 (6 bases). CDR3 length: 13 amino acids. Between the trimmed V and J ends, which lost 4 bases and 0 bases, there was a span of 7 bases. Germline V CDR1 and CDR2: SGHNT, YYREEE (reference sequence). This chain's CDR3 is CASSRDYQETQYF. The CDR3 region has the DNA TGTGCCAGCAGCCGGGACTACCAAGAGACCCAGTACTTC.

V is TRBV6-1 and J is TRBJ2-2; D tentatively fits TRBD1 or TRBD2 (5 bases each). The CDR3 consists of 17 residues. Germline CDR1 MNHNS, CDR2 SASEGT. Between the trimmed V and J ends, which lost 2 bases and 4 bases, there was a span of 17 bases. The CDR3 bases are TGTGCCAGCAGTGAAATTATAACGGGACGCAGCACCGGGGAGCTGTTTTTT. Translation: CASSEIITGRSTGELFF.